One and the same sample provided the 27 T cell receptor beta chains below, sequenced in a study of blood T cell repertoires in COVID-19. The assay was immunoSEQ multiplex PCR, and TCRdb's table has in-frame clones only and misses some. The sample lists 200,000 to 300,000 clones; 84% were seen once. Sequenced: peripheral blood. These receptors all stem from a man in his sixties with acute or convalescent COVID-19.

The chain carries TRBV28 and TRBJ2-4; weak D call: TRBD1 (6 bases). Germline loops: CDR1 MDHEN, CDR2 SYDVKM. This CDR3 is 15 amino acids long. The V end was cut by 5 bases, the J end by 0 bases, with 11 bases between. The CDR3 reads CASSTRGIAKNIQYF. The DNA for the CDR3 is TGTGCCAGCAGTACCAGGGGTATAGCCAAAAACATTCAGTACTTC.

The rearrangement links TRBV15 to TRBJ2-2; tentative D call: TRBD1 (5 bases). V lost 0 bases to trimming and J lost 7 bases, with 12 bases between them. The germline gives CDR1 LNHNV, CDR2 YYDKDF (reference sequence). The CDR3 has 15 amino acids. The CDR3 here is CATSRDPQGGGELFF. CDR3 sequence (DNA): TGTGCCACCAGCAGAGATCCCCAGGGCGGCGGGGAGCTGTTTTTT.

V usage is TRBV19 and J usage is TRBJ1-1; 7 bases fit TRBD1. Unmatched junction bases numbered 7, after V lost 5 bases and J lost 1 base. CDR3 length: 15 residues. Germline V lookup: CDR1 LNHDA, CDR2 SQIVND (reference sequence). This CDR3 reads CASSPIDRANTEAFF. In nucleotides, the CDR3 is TGTGCCAGTAGTCCGATCGACAGGGCGAACACTGAAGCTTTCTTT.

CDR3 DNA: TGTGCCAGTAGTATAGGAGGGTCATATAAAGAGACCCAGTACTTC. Amino acids: CASSIGGSYKETQYF. The V gene is TRBV19, the J gene TRBJ2-5, with D tentatively TRBD2 (5 bases). This CDR3 has 15 amino acids. Germline loops: CDR1 LNHDA, CDR2 SQIVND (reference sequence). V was pared by 1 base and J by 3 bases, with 12 bases between.

V is TRBV7-2 and J is TRBJ2-1; TRBD2 agrees at 9 bases. The CDR3 extends over 13 amino acids. The V gene end was trimmed by 4 bases and the J gene end by 15 bases; junction bases not matched to a gene: 10. Per the germline V gene, CDR1 is SGHTA and CDR2 is FQGNSA. CDR3 in amino acids: CASSSTSGFSRFF. CDR3 nucleotides: TGTGCCAGCAGCTCGACTAGCGGCTTCAGCCGGTTCTTC.

In nucleotides, the CDR3 is TGTGCCAGCAGCCCCGGGGGGGGGTACGTTGGGGCCAACGTCCTGACTTTC. It codes for CASSPGGGYVGANVLTF. The chain is built from TRBV7-2 and TRBJ2-6; TRBD2 aligns across 8 bases. The CDR3 extends over 17 amino acids. The V gene's germline CDR1 is SGHTA and CDR2 FQGNSA. The V and J ends lost 5 bases and 3 bases, in that order; junction bases with no gene match: 9.

The rearrangement links TRBV5-4 to TRBJ2-3; D may be TRBD2 (5 bases). This CDR3 is 15 amino acids long. The germline V gene encodes CDR1 SGHNT and CDR2 YYREEE (reference sequence). V lost 3 bases and J lost 0, with 11 bases in between. In DNA form, the CDR3 reads TGTGCCAGCAGCTCGTGGCTAGCTAGCACAGATACGCAGTATTTT. Translating it yields CASSSWLASTDTQYF.

This clone was detected a few times. The junction departs from germline at one end; a sequencing error may be responsible. The rearrangement links TRBV2 to TRBJ2-3, with 7 nucleotides matching TRBD2. Germline lookup yields CDR1 SNHLY and CDR2 FYNNEI. The CDR3 is made up of 16 amino acids. The CDR3 region has the DNA TGTGCCAGCACCTCCAATGGGGTGACTAGCAGAGATACGCAGTATTTT. Translating gives CASTSNGVTSRDTQYF.

The rearrangement uses TRBV6-2 or TRBV6-3 and TRBJ2-7; D is possibly TRBD2 (5 bases). The CDR3 extends over 14 amino acids. The germline V and J ends were trimmed by 4 bases and 5 bases, with 15 bases remaining between them. Per germline, CDR1 MNHEY and CDR2 SVGEGT. CDR3: CASSFGLAGDEQYF. The DNA for the CDR3 is TGTGCCAGCAGTTTCGGGTTAGCCGGGGACGAGCAGTACTTC.

This clone was recorded once. The V and J genes are TRBV5-1 and TRBJ1-2; 11 positions match TRBD1. The CDR3 is made up of 19 amino acids. Germline V gives CDR1 SGHRS, CDR2 YFSETQ. V trimming: 2 bases; J trimming: 5 bases; junction bases outside the gene matches: 17. The CDR3 is CASSFYLPGQGEHRYGYTF. For the CDR3, the DNA is TGCGCCAGCAGCTTTTACCTTCCGGGACAGGGGGAACACCGGTATGGCTACACCTTC.

This CDR3 is CAISPDRMNTEAFF. The CDR3 nucleotides read TGTGCCATCTCCCCTGACAGGATGAACACTGAAGCTTTCTTT. J is TRBJ1-1 and V is TRBV10-3; tentatively, D is TRBD1 (6 bases). V shed 8 bases and J shed 0 bases, with 13 bases lying between them. The CDR3 loop spans 14 amino acids. Germline assignment: CDR1 ENHRY and CDR2 SYGVKD.

This clone was counted once. The CDR3: CASSEASKKLFF. DNA for the CDR3: TGTGCCAGCAGTGAAGCCAGTAAAAAACTGTTTTTT. The chain combines TRBV2 with TRBJ1-4, with D unresolved. The CDR3 spans 12 residues. Trimming shortened V by 0 bases and J by 9 bases, and 5 bases separated the two germline ends. In germline, CDR1 is SNHLY, CDR2 FYNNEI.

CDR3 loop: CASSRGAMNTEAFF. CDR3 in DNA: TGTGCCAGCAGTCGGGGGGCTATGAACACTGAAGCTTTCTTT. The chain combines TRBV6-5 with TRBJ1-1; maybe TRBD1 (6 bases). The CDR3 covers 14 residues. The V and J ends lost 5 bases and 0 bases respectively, with 10 bases between them. Germline V lookup: CDR1 MNHEY, CDR2 SVGAGI.

This chain joins TRBV24-1 and TRBJ1-5; D not resolved. Germline values: CDR1 KGHDR, CDR2 SFDVKD. The CDR3 runs to 16 residues. V was trimmed by 0 bases and J by 2 bases, leaving 10 bases between them. Here the CDR3 reads CATSDLRHLCNQPQHF. The CDR3 bases are TGTGCCACCAGTGATTTGAGACACTTATGCAATCAGCCCCAGCATTTT.

The V gene is TRBV7-8, the J gene TRBJ2-5, with a weak D call TRBD2 (5 bases). This CDR3 comprises 16 residues. The germline V gene has CDR1 SGHVS and CDR2 FQNEAQ. V lost 1 base to trimming and J lost 5 bases, with 17 bases between them. The CDR3 sequence is CASSLVLGSTGETQYF. DNA of the CDR3: TGTGCCAGCAGCTTAGTCTTAGGCTCTACGGGGGAGACCCAGTACTTC.

This chain joins TRBV29-1 and TRBJ1-3; 8 nucleotides align to TRBD1. V dropped 5 bases and J dropped 2; count of bases not matched to a gene: 5. The germline V gene encodes CDR1 SQVTM and CDR2 ANQGSEA. The CDR3 runs 14 residues. As DNA, the CDR3 is TGCAGCGTTCATCGGACAGGGACTGGAAACACCATATATTTT. This encodes CSVHRTGTGNTIYF.

Concerning this clone itself: Within the sample, other DNA sequences also encode this same CDR3. The J gene is TRBJ1-5, the V gene TRBV27; 7 nucleotides agree with TRBD1. V lost 8 bases, J lost 6 bases, and 7 bases stayed unmatched. CDR1 is MNHEY, CDR2 SMNVEV, per germline (reference sequence). The CDR3 length is 13 residues. The CDR3 here is CASSLGGGQPQHF. CDR3 nucleotide sequence: TGTGCCAGCTCGTTAGGGGGCGGTCAGCCCCAGCATTTT.

The CDR3 DNA is TGTGCCAGCAGCTTGTCGGGCGGGAGGCCACTTCGGGGGGAGACCCAGTACTTC. Translation: CASSLSGGRPLRGETQYF. V usage is TRBV5-8 and J usage is TRBJ2-5, with TRBD2 matching 8 bases. The CDR3 has 18 residues. The V and J ends lost 1 base and 5 bases, in that order; junction bases with no gene match: 16. Germline assignment: CDR1 SGHTS and CDR2 YDEGEE.

The genes are TRBV5-8 and TRBJ2-7; weak D call: TRBD2 (6 bases). Per germline, CDR1 SGHTS and CDR2 YDEGEE. There are 14 residues in the CDR3. V was shortened by 1 base and J by 1 base, with 9 bases between the two germline ends. CDR3 coding DNA: TGTGCCAGCAGCTTGCCCGGGACTTCCTACGAGCAGTACTTC. Amino acid sequence: CASSLPGTSYEQYF.

This chain connects TRBV9 to TRBJ2-3, with 8 bases that match TRBD2. The CDR3 is 15 residues long. Germline CDR1 SGDLS, CDR2 YYNGEE. The trim removed 2 bases at V and 0 bases at J, leaving 2 bases unmatched. The CDR3 DNA sequence: TGTGCCAGCAGCGTCGGCGGGGGGAGCACAGATACGCAGTATTTT. Its translation: CASSVGGGSTDTQYF.

A few counts support this clone. A junction boundary mismatches the germline segment, possibly from a read error. The chain recombines TRBV6-5 with TRBJ2-7; D perhaps matches TRBD2 (6 bases). Germline CDR1 reads MNHEY; CDR2 reads SVGAGI. The CDR3 spans 12 residues. CDR3 in DNA: TGTGCCAGCAGTTACGCGGGGCGCAGCCTCAACTTC. Translation: CASSYAGRSLNF.

The count of this clone is one. This chain connects TRBV20-1 to TRBJ2-1, with D unclear. CDR1 is DFQATT, CDR2 SNEGSKA, per germline (reference sequence). This CDR3 is built from 11 residues. The V end lost 1 base, the J end lost 6 bases, and 4 bases lay between the germline ends. CDR3: CSARVRNEQFF. CDR3 sequence (DNA): TGCAGTGCTAGAGTCCGCAATGAGCAGTTCTTC.

This clone was recorded once. The chain uses TRBV5-8 and TRBJ2-7, with D tentatively TRBD2 (6 bases). The CDR3 length is 14 residues. Germline CDR1 reads SGHTS; CDR2 reads YDEGEE. V was cut by 0 bases and J by 2 bases, with 9 bases left in between. CDR3 bases: TGTGCCAGCAGCTTGGCGGGAGATGCCTACGAGCAGTACTTC. Translation gives CASSLAGDAYEQYF. The full variable domain, completed using reference TRBV5-8 and TRBJ2-7, is EAGVTQSPTHLIKTRGQQATLRCSPISGHTSVYWYQQALGLGLQFLLWYDEGEERNRGNFPPRFSGRQFPNYSSELNVNALELEDSALYLCASSLAGDAYEQYFGPGTRLTVT.

This chain uses TRBV10-3 with TRBJ1-5; unclear D gene. Trimming removed 10 bases at V and 2 bases at J, with 12 bases between. The germline V gene encodes CDR1 ENHRY and CDR2 SYGVKD. This CDR3 contains 13 residues. This CDR3 is CATGGQGNQPQHF. CDR3 sequence (DNA): TGTGCCACCGGCGGGCAGGGCAATCAGCCCCAGCATTTT.

The chain uses TRBV6-2 or TRBV6-3 and TRBJ2-5, with 8 nucleotides matching TRBD1. V shed 6 bases, J shed 4 bases, and the junction held 7 bases outside the gene matches. From germline, CDR1 is MNHEY and CDR2 SVGEGT. This CDR3 is 14 amino acids long. CDR3 bases: TGTGCCAGCAGATACGACAGGGGCAGAGAGACCCAGTACTTC. Its protein product is CASRYDRGRETQYF.

The V and J genes are TRBV18 and TRBJ1-2; 7 nucleotides agree with TRBD1. The CDR3 length is 13 residues. Germline CDR1 and CDR2: KGHSH and LQKENI. The junction had 5 bases not matched to a gene; V was cut back by 2 bases and J by 8 bases. The CDR3 DNA follows: TGTGCCAGCTCACCAGACAGGGTTGGAGGCTACACCTTC. Its translation is CASSPDRVGGYTF. The variable domain in full, with the rest retrieved from reference TRBV18 and TRBJ1-2, is NAGVMQNPRHLVRRRGQEARLRCSPMKGHSHVYWYRQLPEEGLKFMVYLQKENIIDESGMPKERFSAEFPKEGPSILRIQQVVRGDSAAYFCASSPDRVGGYTFGSGTRLTVV.

This chain uses TRBV29-1 with TRBJ2-3, with TRBD1 identical over 9 bases. Trimming removed 4 bases from V and 0 bases from J; junction bases left unmatched: 2. The germline CDR1 and CDR2 sequences are SQVTM and ANQGSEA. The CDR3 has 14 residues. In DNA, the CDR3 is TGCAGCGTTGCCGGGACAGGGAGCACAGATACGCAGTATTTT. Translating it yields CSVAGTGSTDTQYF.